The 17 T cell receptor beta chains presented below share a single source sample, sequenced in a study of blood T cell repertoires in COVID-19. Assay: immunoSEQ multiplex PCR; the TCRdb copy retains only in-frame clones and omits some. Of around 160,000 clones listed, about nine tenths are singletons. The material sequenced was peripheral blood. Receptors were obtained from a human donor in a cohort sampled during active COVID-19.

The gene calls are TRBV5-1 and TRBJ2-1, with D tentatively TRBD1 (6 bases). This CDR3 has 14 amino acids. Germline values: CDR1 SGHRS, CDR2 YFSETQ. Trimming shortened V by 4 bases and J by 4 bases, and 12 bases separated the two germline ends. As DNA, the CDR3 is TGCGCCAGCAGCGCCGGGACAATATACAATGAGCAGTTCTTC. It yields the protein CASSAGTIYNEQFF.

The J gene is TRBJ1-1, the V gene TRBV29-1; possible D gene TRBD1, 6 bases. The V and J ends lost 5 bases and 4 bases respectively, with 11 bases between them. There are 12 residues in the CDR3. Germline assignment: CDR1 SQVTM and CDR2 ANQGSEA. This chain's CDR3 is CSVQQGSTEAFF. In DNA, the CDR3 is TGCAGCGTTCAACAGGGTAGCACTGAAGCTTTCTTT.

V usage is TRBV11-2 and J usage is TRBJ2-7, with no clear D. With 4 bases removed from V and 4 bases from J, the gap between germline ends came to 8 bases. The germline V gene has CDR1 SGHAT and CDR2 FQNNGV. This CDR3 has 12 amino acids. Written as DNA, the CDR3 is TGTGCCAGCAGCTCCTATAATTACGAGCAGTACTTC. Translating gives CASSSYNYEQYF.

The genes are TRBV11-2 and TRBJ2-2; 8 nucleotides align to TRBD1. The CDR3 totals 14 residues. Germline V gene lookup returns CDR1 SGHAT and CDR2 FQNNGV. The junction had 4 bases not matched to a gene; V was cut back by 7 bases and J by 3 bases. DNA of the CDR3: TGTGCCAGCACCAGACAGGGGTACACCGGGGAGCTGTTTTTT. Its translation is CASTRQGYTGELFF. Full variable domain (missing parts from reference TRBV11-2 and TRBJ2-2): EAGVAQSPRYKIIEKRQSVAFWCNPISGHATLYWYQQILGQGPKLLIQFQNNGVVDDSQLPKDRFSAERLKGVDSTLKIQPAKLEDSAVYLCASTRQGYTGELFFGEGSRLTVL.

This clone was recorded a few times. The rearrangement joins TRBV12-3 or TRBV12-4 to TRBJ2-2; D not certain. This CDR3 comprises 12 residues. The ends were cut back, 2 bases at V and 6 bases at J, with 4 bases in the middle. The CDR3 DNA is TGTGCCAGCAGTTTACCAGCCGGGGAGCTGTTTTTT. It translates to CASSLPAGELFF.

The gene calls are TRBV5-8 and TRBJ1-1; no clear D. Germline values: CDR1 SGHTS, CDR2 YDEGEE. This CDR3 is 11 amino acids long. Trimming stripped 3 bases from V and 11 bases from J, with 11 bases between. The CDR3 sequence: CASSSSGGAFF. CDR3 DNA sequence: TGTGCCAGCAGCTCGAGCGGAGGGGCTTTCTTT. Combining the CDR3 with reference TRBV5-8 and TRBJ1-1 gives the whole variable domain EAGVTQSPTHLIKTRGQQATLRCSPISGHTSVYWYQQALGLGLQFLLWYDEGEERNRGNFPPRFSGRQFPNYSSELNVNALELEDSALYLCASSSSGGAFFGQGTRLTVV.

The chain employs TRBV6-2 or TRBV6-3 and TRBJ2-7; TRBD2 matches at 12 bases. The CDR3 spans 15 residues. Germline-derived CDR1 and CDR2 are MNHEY and SVGEGT. V trimming: 2 bases; J trimming: 7 bases; junction bases outside the gene matches: 6. CDR3 amino acids: CASSYASGGAREQYF. Here the CDR3 DNA reads TGTGCCAGCAGTTACGCTAGCGGGGGGGCCAGGGAGCAGTACTTC.

The V and J genes are TRBV7-2 and TRBJ2-1; TRBD2 is a possible D gene (5 bases). With 5 bases removed from V and 7 bases from J, the gap between germline ends came to 15 bases. The CDR3 consists of 14 residues. Per germline, CDR1 SGHTA and CDR2 FQGNSA. The CDR3 DNA reads as TGTGCCAGCAGCCCTAGCCTCCGCGGGAATGAGCAGTTCTTC. Protein product: CASSPSLRGNEQFF.

This clone was seen once. The gene calls are TRBV2 and TRBJ2-3, with 11 bases lining up with TRBD1. The junction had 7 bases not matched to a gene; V was cut back by 6 bases and J by 5 bases. Germline V gene data show CDR1 as SNHLY and CDR2 as FYNNEI. The CDR3 totals 15 residues. CDR3 bases: TGTGCCAGCAGCCCGGGACAGGGGGATGGAGATACGCAGTATTTT. Protein product: CASSPGQGDGDTQYF.

The chain links TRBV28 to TRBJ2-2, with 12 bases aligning to TRBD2. V trimming: 4 bases; J trimming: 5 bases; junction bases outside the gene matches: 14. Germline V gene data show CDR1 as MDHEN and CDR2 as SYDVKM. This CDR3 has 19 residues. DNA for the CDR3: TGTGCCAGCAGTTCCTCCCTCACTCTAGGACTAGCGGGGACCGGGGAGCTGTTTTTT. This codes for CASSSSLTLGLAGTGELFF.

This chain links TRBV3-1 (or the pseudogene TRBV3-2) with TRBJ1-4, with 9 nucleotides matching TRBD1. The CDR3 sequence is 13 residues long. Germline CDR1 LGHDT, CDR2 YNNKEL (reference sequence). V shed 4 bases and J 11 bases; nucleotides not matched to a gene: 5. The CDR3 region is CASSLRDRVKLFF. The CDR3 DNA follows: TGTGCCAGCAGCCTCCGGGACAGGGTGAAACTGTTTTTT.

The chain is built from TRBV9 and TRBJ2-5; 8 bases line up with TRBD1. CDR1 is SGDLS and CDR2 is YYNGEE in the germline V gene. V was pared by 3 bases and J by 1 base, with 5 bases of the junction left unmatched. This CDR3 has 15 amino acids. CDR3 loop: CASSEKDRGQETQYF. CDR3 DNA sequence: TGTGCCAGCAGCGAAAAAGACAGGGGCCAAGAGACCCAGTACTTC. The full variable domain, completed using reference TRBV9 and TRBJ2-5, is DSGVTQTPKHLITATGQRVTLRCSPRSGDLSVYWYQQSLDQGLQFLIQYYNGEERAKGNILERFSAQQFPDLHSELNLSSLELGDSALYFCASSEKDRGQETQYFGPGTRLLVL.

The rearrangement joins TRBV28 to TRBJ2-1, with TRBD2 matching 12 bases. The germline V gene encodes CDR1 MDHEN and CDR2 SYDVKM. There are 16 residues in the CDR3. After removal of 2 bases from V and 9 bases from J, the junction contained 8 bases not matched to a gene. CDR3 protein: CASSLTGLAGIFEQFF. The CDR3, as DNA: TGTGCCAGCAGTTTAACGGGACTAGCGGGTATATTTGAGCAGTTCTTC.

The J gene is TRBJ2-3, the V gene TRBV24-1, with 9 bases identical to TRBD2. The CDR3 totals 16 residues. The J segment lost 3 bases and the V segment lost 4 bases, leaving 7 bases of the junction unmatched. Germline V gives CDR1 KGHDR, CDR2 SFDVKD. CDR3 DNA: TGTGCCACCAGTGACCGGACTAGCGAACGGACAGATACGCAGTATTTT. Translating gives CATSDRTSERTDTQYF.

The chain employs TRBV7-9 and TRBJ1-4, with 9 bases matching TRBD1. The J segment lost 7 bases and the V segment lost 3 bases, leaving 12 bases of the junction unmatched. CDR3 size: 17 residues. Germline assignment: CDR1 SEHNR and CDR2 FQNEAQ (reference sequence). CDR3 loop: CASSLLFGQGIGEKLFF. The DNA for the CDR3 is TGTGCCAGCAGCTTGCTGTTCGGACAGGGGATAGGTGAAAAACTGTTTTTT. Combining the CDR3 with reference TRBV7-9 and TRBJ1-4 gives the whole variable domain DTGVSQNPRHKITKRGQNVTFRCDPISEHNRLYWYRQTLGQGPEFLTYFQNEAQLEKSRLLSDRFSAERPKGSFSTLEIQRTEQGDSAMYLCASSLLFGQGIGEKLFFGSGTQLSVL.

V usage is TRBV11-2 and J usage is TRBJ2-7; TRBD2 matches at 9 bases. CDR1 and CDR2 (germline): SGHAT, FQNNGV. Losses at the gene ends were 4 bases for V and 0 bases for J; bases not matched to a gene: 4. This CDR3 is 15 amino acids long. As DNA, the CDR3 is TGTGCCAGCAGCTCTAGCGGGATCGCCTCCTACGAGCAGTACTTC. It is translated as CASSSSGIASYEQYF. Combining the CDR3 with reference TRBV11-2 and TRBJ2-7 gives the whole variable domain EAGVAQSPRYKIIEKRQSVAFWCNPISGHATLYWYQQILGQGPKLLIQFQNNGVVDDSQLPKDRFSAERLKGVDSTLKIQPAKLEDSAVYLCASSSSGIASYEQYFGPGTRLTVT.

The CDR3 DNA reads as TGTGCCAGCAGCTTAGCGCGGGCGGGGGGGCATGATGTGTTCTTC. It yields the protein CASSLARAGGHDVFF. The chain uses TRBV11-2 and TRBJ2-1; TRBD2 matches 9 bases. This CDR3 has 15 amino acids. J lost 15 bases, V lost 1 base, and 13 bases had no gene match. Germline values: CDR1 SGHAT, CDR2 FQNNGV.